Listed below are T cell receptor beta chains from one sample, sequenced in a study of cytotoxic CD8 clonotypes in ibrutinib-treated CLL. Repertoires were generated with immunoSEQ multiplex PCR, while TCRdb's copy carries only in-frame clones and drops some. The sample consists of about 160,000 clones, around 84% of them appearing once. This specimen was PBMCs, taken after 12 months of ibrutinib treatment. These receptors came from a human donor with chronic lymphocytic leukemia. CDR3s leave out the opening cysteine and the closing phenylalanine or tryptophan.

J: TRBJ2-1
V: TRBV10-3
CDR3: AIRQGSYNEQF

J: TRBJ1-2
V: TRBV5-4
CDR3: ASSHRGDYGYT

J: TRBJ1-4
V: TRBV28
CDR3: ASRTLRGATNEKLF

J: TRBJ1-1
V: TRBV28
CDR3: ASSTILNTEAF

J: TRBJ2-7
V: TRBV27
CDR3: ASTPLRSAMEGYEQY

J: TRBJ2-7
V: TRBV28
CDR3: ASSLRSTGLRYEQY

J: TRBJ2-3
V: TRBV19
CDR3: ASSIQGSDTQY

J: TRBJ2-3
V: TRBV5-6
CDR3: ASKGPRDTQY

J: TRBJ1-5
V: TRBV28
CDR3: ASSLGTVNQPQH

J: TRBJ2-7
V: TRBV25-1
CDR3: ASSVGEKQY

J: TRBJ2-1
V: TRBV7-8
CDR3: ASSARDSVTNEQF

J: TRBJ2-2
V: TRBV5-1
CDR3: ASSGDGTGGYGRGELF

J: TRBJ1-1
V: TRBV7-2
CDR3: ASIDQGSGDTEAF

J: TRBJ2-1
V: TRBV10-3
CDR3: ATQREYLEEQF

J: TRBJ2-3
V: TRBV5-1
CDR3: ASSFPPNYVGGVTDTQY

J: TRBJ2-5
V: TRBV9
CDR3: ASSASSALQETQY

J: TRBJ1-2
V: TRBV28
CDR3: ASRSTGTANYGYT

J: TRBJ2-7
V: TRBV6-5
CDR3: ASAAGGDREQY

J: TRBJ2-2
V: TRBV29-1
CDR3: SVEVTGVNTGELF

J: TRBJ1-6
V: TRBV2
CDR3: ASRGQSNSPLH

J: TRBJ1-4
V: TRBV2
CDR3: ASRRTAATNEKLF

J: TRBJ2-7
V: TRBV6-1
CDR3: ASSRSISYEQY

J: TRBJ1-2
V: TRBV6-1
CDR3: ASSPQGDYGYT

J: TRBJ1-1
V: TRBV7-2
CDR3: ASRLRGGAMNTEAF

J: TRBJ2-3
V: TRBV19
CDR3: ASRDRGTDTQY

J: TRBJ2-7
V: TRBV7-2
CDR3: ASSKGGQLYEQY

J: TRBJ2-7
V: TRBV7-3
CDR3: ASSLTPESYEQY

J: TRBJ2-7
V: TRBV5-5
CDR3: ASSLGNAVSYEQY

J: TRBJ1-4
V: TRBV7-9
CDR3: ASSLGTGGEKLF

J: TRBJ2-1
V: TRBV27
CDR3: ASRPLWGPSYNEQF

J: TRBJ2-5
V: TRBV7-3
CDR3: ASSFGTKETQY

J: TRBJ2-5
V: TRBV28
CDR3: ASSAGGVKTQY

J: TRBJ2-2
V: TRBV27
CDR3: ASSSRTGTAGELF

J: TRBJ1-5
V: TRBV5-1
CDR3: ASSLEGRPIQPQH

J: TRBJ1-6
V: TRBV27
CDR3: ASSLGRGQTYNSPLH

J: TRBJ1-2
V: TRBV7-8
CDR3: ASSSSLGPLTALGYT

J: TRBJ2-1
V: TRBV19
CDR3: ASRRSSGKVNYNEQF

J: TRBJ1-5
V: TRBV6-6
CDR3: ATWDRYQPQH

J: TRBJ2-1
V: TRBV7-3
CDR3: ASSLMSSGIIYNEQF

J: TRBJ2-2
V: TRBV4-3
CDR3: ASSRVSGFANTGELF

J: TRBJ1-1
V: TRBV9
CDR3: ASSRAMNTEAF

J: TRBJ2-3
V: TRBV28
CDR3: ASSGAGGSTDTQY

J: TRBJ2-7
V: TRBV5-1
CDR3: ASSLGGTGNYEQY

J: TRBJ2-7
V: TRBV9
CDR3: ASSVGGGVYEQY

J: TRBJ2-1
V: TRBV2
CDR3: ASSRRVNEQF

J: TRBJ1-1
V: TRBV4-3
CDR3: ASSQDRVGAAF

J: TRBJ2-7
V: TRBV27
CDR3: ASSGSYEQY

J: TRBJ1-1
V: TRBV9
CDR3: ASSVDPTGAEAF

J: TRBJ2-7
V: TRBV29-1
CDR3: SVRDYEQY

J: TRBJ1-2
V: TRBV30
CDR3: AWGRTDNYGYT

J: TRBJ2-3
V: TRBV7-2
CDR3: ASIRDRWADTQY

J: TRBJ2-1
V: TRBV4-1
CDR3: ASSSPGRHEQF

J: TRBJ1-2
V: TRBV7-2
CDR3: ASSQDRDPGYGYT

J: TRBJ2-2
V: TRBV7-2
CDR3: ASSPGLVKAGELF

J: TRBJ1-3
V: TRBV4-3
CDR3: ASSQGVLGPGNTIY

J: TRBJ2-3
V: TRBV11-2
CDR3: ASSRTPSTDTQY

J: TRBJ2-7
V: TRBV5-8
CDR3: ASSWDNPYEQY

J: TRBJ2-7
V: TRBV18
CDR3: ASSKGPGSSYEQY

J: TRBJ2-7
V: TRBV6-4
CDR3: ASNANEQY

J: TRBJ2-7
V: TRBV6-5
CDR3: ASSYSGTGTYEQY